These 32 T cell receptor beta chains originate from one sample sequenced in a study of Ad26.COV2.S vaccination and SARS-CoV-2 variants. Treatment denoted: roughly 18 received Ad26.COV2.S at low or high dose, single or two shots; five or six received placebo; per-sample allocation not given. At day 63 after the first vaccine or placebo injection, samples were drawn. The data were produced by immunoSEQ multiplex PCR, yet TCRdb's version contains in-frame clones alone and is incomplete. The sample shows about 680,000 clones, 89% of them seen only once. The sample here was peripheral blood, taken in a trial of Ad26.COV2.S vaccine versus placebo. The origin of the receptors is a person aged 18-65 years who received the Ad26.COV2.S COVID-19 vaccine or a placebo.

This clone appeared a few times. This chain uses TRBV7-2 with TRBJ1-5; possibly TRBD1 for D (5 bases). The CDR3 covers 13 residues. Germline CDR1 SGHTA, CDR2 FQGNSA. V was pared by 0 bases and J by 9 bases, with 9 bases between. CDR3: CASSLAQGGPQHF. The CDR3 coding sequence is TGTGCCAGCAGCTTAGCGCAGGGAGGGCCCCAGCATTTT.

The CDR3 DNA is TGTGCCAGCTCATCCGGGACAGCCTCTGGAAACACCATATATTTT. It encodes CASSSGTASGNTIYF. The V and J genes are TRBV18 and TRBJ1-3; 7 nucleotides line up with TRBD1. The CDR3 extends over 15 amino acids. Germline V gene sequence: CDR1 KGHSH, CDR2 LQKENI. Germline trimming cut 5 bases from V and 0 bases from J; bases unmatched to any gene: 4.

This clone showed up just once. The chain carries TRBV12-3 or TRBV12-4 and TRBJ1-1; 8 bases line up with TRBD1. J was trimmed by 11 bases and V by 2 bases; bases with no gene match: 7. The CDR3 consists of 13 residues. CDR3 sequence (DNA): TGTGCCAGCAGTTTACACGACAGGGGTGGGGCTTTCTTT. Residues: CASSLHDRGGAFF.

The chain carries TRBV6-5 and TRBJ1-2, with D possibly TRBD1 on 6 matching bases. CDR3 length: 15 amino acids. Trimming stripped 0 bases from V and 6 bases from J, with 14 bases between. Germline CDR1 MNHEY, CDR2 SVGAGI. CDR3 bases: TGTGCCAGCAGTTACTCACCGGGACAAAACCATGGCTACACCTTC. It specifies CASSYSPGQNHGYTF.

This clone has just one count. This chain connects TRBV30 to TRBJ2-5; 10 bases are shared with TRBD1. The ends lost 4 bases at V and 5 bases at J; junction bases unmatched: 10. The germline gives CDR1 GTSNPN, CDR2 SVGIG (reference sequence). The CDR3 sequence is 15 residues long. CDR3 DNA: TGTGCCTGGATCCTAGCGACAGGGGGCGCGGAGACCCAGTACTTC. Its translation: CAWILATGGAETQYF.

The V and J genes are TRBV19 and TRBJ2-2; a weak D match, TRBD2 (5 bases). Germline V gives CDR1 LNHDA, CDR2 SQIVND (reference sequence). The CDR3 extends over 16 amino acids. V lost 4 bases to trimming and J lost 0 bases, with 12 bases between them. CDR3: CASSNPGRTNTGELFF. CDR3 coding DNA: TGTGCCAGTAGTAACCCTGGGAGAACGAACACCGGGGAGCTGTTTTTT. Together with reference TRBV19 and TRBJ2-2, the CDR3 gives the full variable domain: DGGITQSPKYLFRKEGQNVTLSCEQNLNHDAMYWYRQDPGQGLRLIYYSQIVNDFQKGDIAEGYSVSREKKESFPLTVTSAQKNPTAFYLCASSNPGRTNTGELFFGEGSRLTVL.

This clone has a single count. V usage is TRBV4-2 and J usage is TRBJ1-1, with D unresolved. The V and J ends lost 4 bases and 4 bases respectively, with 13 bases between them. Germline loops: CDR1 LGHNA, CDR2 YNFKEQ. This CDR3 contains 14 residues. CDR3 residues: CASSPSGGGTEAFF. The CDR3 DNA follows: TGTGCCAGCAGCCCCTCGGGCGGAGGCACTGAAGCTTTCTTT.

This clone came up once. The chain uses TRBV29-1 and TRBJ2-7; 9 bases map to TRBD1. Germline trimming cut 7 bases from V and 3 bases from J; bases unmatched to any gene: 4. The CDR3 totals 12 residues. Germline assignment: CDR1 SQVTM and CDR2 ANQGSEA. CDR3 residues: CSAMGQGYEQYF. The CDR3 coding sequence is TGCAGCGCGATGGGACAGGGCTACGAGCAGTACTTC.

The chain carries TRBV19 and TRBJ1-5; the D gene is possibly TRBD1 (5 bases). Trimming left V 4 bases short and J 0 bases short, with 10 bases between. The CDR3 is 15 residues long. Germline V CDR1 and CDR2: LNHDA, SQIVND (reference sequence). This CDR3 reads CASSRGLFSNQPQHF. The CDR3 coding sequence is TGTGCCAGTAGTAGGGGACTTTTTAGCAATCAGCCCCAGCATTTT.

The chain joins TRBV2 to TRBJ2-7, with 8 bases that match TRBD2. Germline CDR1 and CDR2: SNHLY and FYNNEI. This CDR3 spans 14 amino acids. Trimming took 6 bases from V and 0 from J; bases not matched to a gene: 4. The chain's CDR3 is CASRSGGSSYEQYF. The CDR3 nucleotides are TGTGCCAGCAGGAGCGGGGGAAGCTCCTACGAGCAGTACTTC.

This rearrangement joins TRBV3-1 (or the pseudogene TRBV3-2) to TRBJ1-5; D gene uncertain. V lost 1 base, J lost 7 bases, and 8 bases lay in between. Germline CDR1 LGHDT, CDR2 YNNKEL (reference sequence). The CDR3 consists of 13 residues. The DNA for the CDR3 is TGTGCCAGCAGCCAAGGGGCCGTCCAGCCCCAGCATTTT. It specifies CASSQGAVQPQHF.

The chain couples TRBV11-2 to TRBJ1-6; perhaps TRBD1 as D (5 bases). This CDR3 is built from 13 residues. The V end was cut by 1 base, the J end by 10 bases, with 8 bases between. The germline gives CDR1 SGHAT, CDR2 FQNNGV. CDR3 protein: CASSLVGDSPLHF. The CDR3 coding sequence is TGTGCCAGCAGCTTAGTGGGGGACTCACCCCTCCACTTT.

The chain is built from TRBV6-1 and TRBJ1-6; D might be TRBD1 (5 bases). CDR3 length equals 18 residues. Per the germline V gene, CDR1 is MNHNS and CDR2 is SASEGT. V was shortened by 2 bases and J by 1 base, with 15 bases between the two germline ends. The CDR3 region is CASSELWGSGSYNSPLHF. CDR3 bases: TGTGCCAGCAGTGAATTGTGGGGGAGCGGTTCCTATAATTCACCCCTCCACTTT.

The V and J genes are TRBV3-1 (or the pseudogene TRBV3-2) and TRBJ1-1, with D hard to call. The CDR3 extends over 14 amino acids. Looked up from germline, CDR1 is LGHDT and CDR2 is YNNKEL (reference sequence). With 4 bases removed from V and 4 bases from J, the gap between germline ends came to 13 bases. The CDR3 DNA follows: TGTGCCAGCAGCCGTTCAGTCGAGGGCACTGAAGCTTTCTTT. Protein sequence: CASSRSVEGTEAFF.

The table lists this clone with a count of one. The rearrangement uses TRBV4-1 and TRBJ2-6, with D perhaps assigned TRBD1 or TRBD2 (5 bases each). Between the trimmed V and J ends, which lost 4 bases and 0 bases, there was a span of 10 bases. The CDR3 runs 16 residues. Germline values: CDR1 MGHRA, CDR2 YSYEKL. This chain's CDR3 is CASSRGRASGANVLTF. CDR3 sequence (DNA): TGCGCCAGCAGCCGGGGACGGGCCTCTGGGGCCAACGTCCTGACTTTC.

This chain links TRBV25-1 with TRBJ2-7, with 13 bases aligning to TRBD2. The CDR3 sequence is 16 residues long. V gave up 3 bases and J gave up 4 bases; unmatched junction bases: 6. Germline V gene data show CDR1 as MGHDK and CDR2 as SYGVNS. For the CDR3, the DNA is TGTGCCAGCAGTGATACTAGCGGGAGGGCCCTGTACGAGCAGTACTTC. Protein: CASSDTSGRALYEQYF.

J is TRBJ2-1 and V is TRBV4-1; TRBD1 agrees at 7 bases. Germline trimming cut 0 bases from V and 3 bases from J; bases unmatched to any gene: 8. The CDR3 runs 17 residues. Germline V gene data show CDR1 as MGHRA and CDR2 as YSYEKL. CDR3 nucleotides: TGCGCCAGCAGCCAAGAAGGATTACAGGGGCTCTACAATGAGCAGTTCTTC. Its protein product is CASSQEGLQGLYNEQFF.

This chain connects TRBV27 to TRBJ1-5, with 8 bases matching TRBD1. The CDR3 is made up of 17 amino acids. The V gene end was trimmed by 1 base and the J gene end by 3 bases; junction bases not matched to a gene: 8. Germline values: CDR1 MNHEY, CDR2 SMNVEV (reference sequence). The CDR3 coding sequence is TGTGCCAGCAGTTTATATTCTCCGGGACAGGACAATCAGCCCCAGCATTTT. It encodes CASSLYSPGQDNQPQHF.

The chain joins TRBV18 to TRBJ2-2; 9 nucleotides match TRBD2. CDR3 length: 14 residues. Germline-derived CDR1 and CDR2 are KGHSH and LQKENI. J lost 6 bases, V lost 6 bases, and 5 bases had no gene match. In DNA, the CDR3 is TGTGCCAGCTCGGAAACTAGCGGGCCCGGGGAGCTGTTTTTT. Its translation is CASSETSGPGELFF.

This chain uses TRBV5-1 with TRBJ1-6, with D maybe TRBD1 (6 bases). Germline-derived CDR1 and CDR2 are SGHRS and YFSETQ. The CDR3 length is 15 residues. Trimming removed 0 bases at V and 6 bases at J, with 10 bases between. The CDR3 loop is CASSLVSGANSPLHF. Written as DNA, the CDR3 is TGCGCCAGCAGCTTGGTCTCGGGGGCTAATTCACCCCTCCACTTT. Using reference TRBV5-1 and TRBJ1-6 for the parts outside the CDR3, the full variable domain is KAGVTQTPRYLIKTRGQQVTLSCSPISGHRSVSWYQQTPGQGLQFLFEYFSETQRNKGNFPGRFSGRQFSNSRSEMNVSTLELGDSALYLCASSLVSGANSPLHFGNGTRLTVT.

The rearrangement links TRBV2 to TRBJ2-1; no clear D. V gave up 3 bases and J gave up 1 base, with 10 bases separating them. The CDR3 loop spans 15 amino acids. Germline loops: CDR1 SNHLY, CDR2 FYNNEI. CDR3 protein: CASSDGQSSYNEQFF. As DNA, the CDR3 is TGTGCCAGCAGTGATGGCCAGTCATCCTACAATGAGCAGTTCTTC.

This clone has only one observation. V gene TRBV10-3 combines with J gene TRBJ2-6, with D perhaps matching TRBD1 (7 bases). The CDR3 is made up of 18 amino acids. Trimming took off 0 bases at V and 2 bases at J, with 14 bases between the two ends. CDR1 and CDR2 from the germline V gene are ENHRY and SYGVKD. Here the CDR3 reads CAISESTGRGPGANVLTF. The CDR3 DNA reads TGTGCCATCAGTGAGTCGACAGGGCGGGGACCTGGGGCCAACGTCCTGACTTTC.

J is TRBJ1-1 and V is TRBV5-1; D perhaps matches TRBD1 (5 bases). Trimming took 0 bases from V and 10 from J, leaving 13 bases between them. Germline assignment: CDR1 SGHRS and CDR2 YFSETQ. CDR3 length: 13 amino acids. CDR3 loop: CASSLALRDAAFF. CDR3 coding DNA: TGCGCCAGCAGCTTGGCGCTCAGGGATGCAGCTTTCTTT.

The chain employs TRBV6-5 and TRBJ1-4, with 8 bases lining up with TRBD1. This CDR3 region has 15 residues. Germline CDR1 and CDR2: MNHEY and SVGAGI. J was trimmed by 8 bases and V by 4 bases; bases with no gene match: 9. CDR3: CASSLGSTGGEKLFF. DNA of the CDR3: TGTGCCAGCAGTTTGGGAAGTACAGGGGGGGAAAAACTGTTTTTT.

The chain recombines TRBV4-2 with TRBJ2-7, with D possibly being TRBD2 (7 bases). The CDR3 is made up of 15 amino acids. Trimming took 0 bases from V and 2 from J, leaving 11 bases between them. Germline assignment: CDR1 LGHNA and CDR2 YNFKEQ. The CDR3 region is CASSQDGGAPYEQYF. CDR3 DNA sequence: TGTGCCAGCAGCCAAGATGGGGGGGCCCCCTACGAGCAGTACTTC.

The V gene is TRBV9, the J gene TRBJ2-2; the match to TRBD1 covers 7 bases. The germline V gene has CDR1 SGDLS and CDR2 YYNGEE. V was clipped by 5 bases and J by 0 bases; unmatched bases: 4. The CDR3 has 15 amino acids. The CDR3 DNA sequence: TGTGCCAGCAGTAGACAGGGCCCGAACACCGGGGAGCTGTTTTTT. Translation: CASSRQGPNTGELFF.

This sequence joins TRBV12-5 and TRBJ2-1; 11 bases are a match to TRBD2. The junction had 12 bases not matched to a gene; V was cut back by 0 bases and J by 2 bases. CDR3 size: 20 residues. Germline values: CDR1 LGHNT, CDR2 FRNRAP. The CDR3 DNA sequence: TGTGCTAGTGGTTTGGTACTCGGGACACCGACTAGCGGGGCCTACAATGAGCAGTTCTTC. Protein sequence: CASGLVLGTPTSGAYNEQFF.

The chain carries TRBV7-2 and TRBJ2-4; D is perhaps TRBD1 (6 bases). The V gene's germline CDR1 is SGHTA and CDR2 FQGNSA. CDR3 length: 11 amino acids. Trimming removed 6 bases at V and 7 bases at J, with 7 bases between. The CDR3 DNA follows: TGTGCCAGCAGTACAGGGAACATTCAGTACTTC. This sequence encodes CASSTGNIQYF. Drawing the rest from reference TRBV7-2 and TRBJ2-4, the complete variable domain is GAGVSQSPSNKVTEKGKDVELRCDPISGHTALYWYRQSLGQGLEFLIYFQGNSAPDKSGLPSDRFSAERTGGSVSTLTIQRTQQEDSAVYLCASSTGNIQYFGAGTRLSVL.

V gene TRBV6-5 combines with J gene TRBJ1-4; TRBD1 matches at 10 bases. The V segment lost 7 bases and the J segment 8 bases; nucleotides outside the gene matches: 7. The CDR3 totals 14 residues. Germline-derived CDR1 and CDR2 are MNHEY and SVGAGI. CDR3 in DNA: TGTGCCAGCACACCCGGGACAGGGGACGAAAAACTGTTTTTT. The encoded protein is CASTPGTGDEKLFF.

The chain uses TRBV10-1 and TRBJ1-2, with 9 bases lining up with TRBD1. The germline gives CDR1 WNHNN, CDR2 SYGVQD (reference sequence). CDR3 length equals 13 residues. Trimming at V came to 6 bases and at J to 8 bases, leaving 7 bases not matched to a gene. The CDR3 protein is CASSRDRVRGYTF. DNA of the CDR3: TGCGCCAGCAGCAGGGACAGGGTGAGAGGCTACACCTTC.

This CDR3 is CASSIVRGNTGELFF. The CDR3 DNA follows: TGTGCCAGTAGTATCGTCAGGGGGAACACCGGGGAGCTGTTTTTT. This chain uses TRBV19 with TRBJ2-2, with TRBD1 as a possible D gene (6 bases). CDR1 is LNHDA and CDR2 is SQIVND in the germline V gene (reference sequence). Trimming pared 3 bases from V and 1 base from J, leaving 9 bases between. This CDR3 has 15 residues. Combining the CDR3 with reference TRBV19 and TRBJ2-2 gives the whole variable domain DGGITQSPKYLFRKEGQNVTLSCEQNLNHDAMYWYRQDPGQGLRLIYYSQIVNDFQKGDIAEGYSVSREKKESFPLTVTSAQKNPTAFYLCASSIVRGNTGELFFGEGSRLTVL.

This CDR3 reads CASSYGRNEKLFF. In DNA form, the CDR3 reads TGTGCCAGCAGTTACGGCCGTAATGAAAAACTGTTTTTT. The chain combines TRBV6-5 with TRBJ1-4, with D hard to call. Germline CDR1 reads MNHEY; CDR2 reads SVGAGI. This CDR3 is 13 amino acids long. V lost 2 bases, J lost 4 bases, and 5 bases lay in between.